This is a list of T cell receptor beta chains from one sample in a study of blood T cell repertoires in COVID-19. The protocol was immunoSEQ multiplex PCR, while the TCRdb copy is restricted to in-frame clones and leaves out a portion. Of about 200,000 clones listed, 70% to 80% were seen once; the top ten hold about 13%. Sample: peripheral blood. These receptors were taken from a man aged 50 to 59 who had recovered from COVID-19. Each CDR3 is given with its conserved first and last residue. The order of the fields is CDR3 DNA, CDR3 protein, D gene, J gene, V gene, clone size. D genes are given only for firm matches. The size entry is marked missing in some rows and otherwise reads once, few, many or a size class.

TGTGCCACCAGTGCTTGGACTGGGAATGAGCAGTTCTTC,CATSAWTGNEQFF,.,TRBJ2-1,TRBV24-1,.
TGTGCCAGTAGTATAAGCGGGTTCACCTACAATGAGCAGTTCTTC,CASSISGFTYNEQFF,.,TRBJ2-1,TRBV19,.
TGTGCCAGCAGTCGACAGGGGGCGGGCACAGATACGCAGTATTTT,CASSRQGAGTDTQYF,TRBD1,TRBJ2-3,TRBV6-5,.
TGTGCTAGTGCCCAGGACAGGACCCCTGAAAAACTGTTTTTT,CASAQDRTPEKLFF,TRBD1,TRBJ1-4,TRBV12-5,.
TGTGCCAGCGCCGACGAGGGAGGAGTCACTGAAGCTTTCTTT,CASADEGGVTEAFF,.,TRBJ1-1,TRBV3-1/TRBV3-2,.
TGTGCCAGCAGCCTCCCCCGTAGGGGATATGAGGAACATGAGCAGTTCTTC,CASSLPRRGYEEHEQFF,.,TRBJ2-1,TRBV3-1/TRBV3-2,.
TGTGCCAGCAGTCCTCGGACATTGAACACTGAAGCTTTCTTT,CASSPRTLNTEAFF,.,TRBJ1-1,TRBV27,.
TGTGCCAGCGACTCTACGACTAGCGGAAACAATGAGCAGTTCTTC,CASDSTTSGNNEQFF,TRBD2,TRBJ2-1,TRBV7-9,.
TGTGCCAGCAGCTTAACGGGAAGCTCCAATGAGCAGTTCTTC,CASSLTGSSNEQFF,.,TRBJ2-1,TRBV7-9,.
TGTGCCAGCAGTGATTCGGACAGGGTCAGCTCCTACAATGAGCAGTTCTTC,CASSDSDRVSSYNEQFF,TRBD1,TRBJ2-1,TRBV2,.
TGCAGTGCTAGAATGGCATACGAGCAGTACTTC,CSARMAYEQYF,.,TRBJ2-7,TRBV20-1,.
TGTGCCAGCAGCGTAGTGGCTAGCGGGAGTTACAATGAGCAGTTCTTC,CASSVVASGSYNEQFF,TRBD2,TRBJ2-1,TRBV9,.
TGTGCCAGCAGCTTAGACGCGGCGGGAGGCCGGAAGCAGTACTTC,CASSLDAAGGRKQYF,TRBD2,TRBJ2-7,TRBV7-2,.
TGTGCCAGCAACAGGGATTTGGCTAATGAAAAACTGTTTTTT,CASNRDLANEKLFF,.,TRBJ1-4,TRBV6-5,few
TGTGCCAGCAGCCAAGTATCAAGCGGTCGAATTACAGATACGCAGTATTTT,CASSQVSSGRITDTQYF,.,TRBJ2-3,TRBV3-1/TRBV3-2,.
TGTGCCACCAGCAGAGGCAGAACTGGTAGCGGGAGGGCCTACAATGAGCAGTTCTTC,CATSRGRTGSGRAYNEQFF,TRBD2,TRBJ2-1,TRBV15,.
TGTGCCAGTAGTATTGGTGCAGCAACTAATGAAAAACTGTTTTTT,CASSIGAATNEKLFF,.,TRBJ1-4,TRBV19,.
TGTGCCAGTAGTACCAGGGGTGGCGGCTACACCTTC,CASSTRGGGYTF,.,TRBJ1-2,TRBV19,once
TGTGCCAGCAGTGAGGGCGGGGTGGGAGAGACCCAGTACTTC,CASSEGGVGETQYF,.,TRBJ2-5,TRBV25-1,.
TGTGCCAGCAGCGTAGCATCAGGGAGGCACGAGCAGTACTTC,CASSVASGRHEQYF,.,TRBJ2-7,TRBV9,once
TGCGCCAGCAGCTTGGAGGGACAAAGTGAAGCTTTCTTT,CASSLEGQSEAFF,.,TRBJ1-1,TRBV5-1,.
TGTGCCAGCAGCTTATTTCCGGGGAACCCTTATTCACCCCTCCACTTT,CASSLFPGNPYSPLHF,.,TRBJ1-6,TRBV7-3,.
TGTGCCAGTAGTATTCGGGCTAGCGGGAGGGTGTATGAGCAGTTCTTC,CASSIRASGRVYEQFF,TRBD2,TRBJ2-1,TRBV19,many
TGTGCCAGTAGTAGGAGGATAGGTGAAGCTTTCTTT,CASSRRIGEAFF,.,TRBJ1-1,TRBV19,.
TGTGCCAGCAGCTTAAAGCCGCTAGCGGGAAATACGCAGTATTTT,CASSLKPLAGNTQYF,TRBD2,TRBJ2-3,TRBV7-3,.
TGTGCCAGCAGCCCAACTAGCGGGAGCATCGGTAGGAACATTCAGTACTTC,CASSPTSGSIGRNIQYF,TRBD2,TRBJ2-4,TRBV7-2,.
TGTGCCAGCAGTTTACGCAGGTATAACTATGGCTACACCTTC,CASSLRRYNYGYTF,.,TRBJ1-2,TRBV27,.
TGTGCCAGCAGCAAACTAGCGGAGAGGGCCTACAATGAGCAGTTCTTC,CASSKLAERAYNEQFF,TRBD2,TRBJ2-1,TRBV11-2,.
TGCGCCAGCAGTGGAGGTTACGAGCAGTACTTC,CASSGGYEQYF,.,TRBJ2-7,TRBV5-1,few
TGCAGCGGAGGGACAGGGGGCAGTTACGGCTACACCTTC,CSGGTGGSYGYTF,TRBD1,TRBJ1-2,TRBV29-1,.
TGTGCCAGCCAAACGCTGCAGGGGCGATGGACTGAAGCTTTCTTT,CASQTLQGRWTEAFF,.,TRBJ1-1,TRBV28,.
TGTGCCAGCAGCCCGACCCTAGCGGGAGACCACGAGCAGTACTTC,CASSPTLAGDHEQYF,TRBD2,TRBJ2-7,TRBV7-6,.
TGTGCCAGCAGGCGGGGATACAATGAGCAGTTCTTC,CASRRGYNEQFF,.,TRBJ2-1,TRBV25-1,.
TGTGCCAGCATGGCACTAGCGGGAGTTAATGAGCAGTTCTTC,CASMALAGVNEQFF,TRBD2,TRBJ2-1,TRBV27,.
TGCGCCAGCAGCCCGGGGGGCGTAGTAACTGGCTACACCTTC,CASSPGGVVTGYTF,.,TRBJ1-2,TRBV4-1,few
TGTGCCAGCAGCTTCCTAGCGGGAGTTGCCTACGAGCAGTACTTC,CASSFLAGVAYEQYF,TRBD2,TRBJ2-7,TRBV11-2,.
TGTGCCAGCAGCCGACTGCCGGTTGGCGGGAGTGTATCTGATACGCAGTATTTT,CASSRLPVGGSVSDTQYF,TRBD2,TRBJ2-3,TRBV3-1/TRBV3-2,.
TGTGCCAGCTCACGGTCGGGGGACACTGAAGCTTTCTTT,CASSRSGDTEAFF,.,TRBJ1-1,TRBV18,.
TGTGCCAGCAGTTTGGCCAGGGGCACTGAAGCTTTCTTT,CASSLARGTEAFF,.,TRBJ1-1,TRBV28,.
TGTGCCAGCAGCTCCTTAGCGGGAGGGCCTGGGTATGAGCAGTTCTTC,CASSSLAGGPGYEQFF,TRBD2,TRBJ2-1,TRBV5-8,.
TGCAGCGTTGGCCCACAGGGGGCGCTTGGCTACGAGCAGTACTTC,CSVGPQGALGYEQYF,TRBD1,TRBJ2-7,TRBV29-1,.
TGCAGTGCTAGGGCCGACTATGGCTACACCTTC,CSARADYGYTF,.,TRBJ1-2,TRBV20-1,.
TGTGCCTGGAGTGTACGACCCGCCGGGACTAGCAATTTCCACGAGCAGTACTTC,CAWSVRPAGTSNFHEQYF,TRBD2,TRBJ2-7,TRBV30,.
TGTGCCAGTAGTATAGGGCCGGCGGTCGATGAGCAGTTCTTC,CASSIGPAVDEQFF,.,TRBJ2-1,TRBV19,.